This is a list of T cell receptor beta chains from one sample in a study of blood T cell repertoires in COVID-19. Clones were read by immunoSEQ multiplex PCR, and TCRdb kept only the in-frame ones, dropping some. Among fewer than 450,000 clones listed, around 87% were seen once. Sequences were obtained from peripheral blood. The receptors shown here come from a woman aged 50 to 65 with COVID-19, enrolled during active disease. The CDR3 runs from the conserved cysteine through the conserved F or W. The D gene is left open where the match is weak. Some rows mark clone size as missing; the rest say once, few, many or name a class of expanded clone.

cdr3_aa cdr3_nt v_call d_call clone_size j_call
CASSLGGDYGYTF TGCGCCAGCAGCTTGGGAGGTGACTATGGCTACACCTTC TRBV5-1 . . TRBJ1-2
CASAPRGGSGSEQYF TGCGCCAGCGCGCCTCGGGGCGGGAGCGGGAGCGAGCAGTACTTC TRBV10-2 TRBD2 few TRBJ2-7
CASSLGGTGITGELFF TGTGCCAGCAGCTTGGGGGGGACAGGAATCACCGGGGAGCTGTTTTTT TRBV5-4 TRBD1 . TRBJ2-2
CASSLEPQGAAYEQYF TGTGCCAGCAGCTTAGAACCACAGGGGGCAGCTTACGAGCAGTACTTC TRBV11-2 TRBD1 . TRBJ2-7
CASSHGQFEKLFF TGTGCCAGCAGCCACGGACAGTTTGAAAAACTGTTTTTT TRBV3-1/TRBV3-2 . . TRBJ1-4
CASSPRLAGGLDEQFF TGTGCCAGCAGCCCCCGCCTAGCGGGAGGTCTGGATGAGCAGTTCTTC TRBV7-9 TRBD2 . TRBJ2-1
CASSKGQGSISGNTIYF TGTGCCAGCAGCAAGGGACAGGGGAGTATCTCTGGAAACACCATATATTTT TRBV11-2 TRBD1 once TRBJ1-3
CASSLDRGRGTEAFF TGTGCCAGCAGTTTAGACAGGGGGCGAGGAACTGAAGCTTTCTTT TRBV6-5 TRBD1 . TRBJ1-1
CASSIPGTVNEKLFF TGTGCCAGTAGTATCCCCGGGACAGTAAATGAAAAACTGTTTTTT TRBV19 TRBD1 few TRBJ1-4
CASSQTKALVGEQYF TGTGCCAGCAGCCAAACCAAAGCACTAGTCGGCGAGCAGTACTTC TRBV3-1/TRBV3-2 . . TRBJ2-7
CASSIDAGSYNEQFF TGTGCCAGTAGTATAGATGCGGGCTCCTACAATGAGCAGTTCTTC TRBV19 . . TRBJ2-1
CAWTESGTGELFF TGTGCCTGGACCGAGTCAGGCACCGGGGAGCTGTTTTTT TRBV30 . . TRBJ2-2
CASSVVGVGTSAYNEQFF TGTGCCAGCAGCGTAGTGGGGGTCGGGACTAGCGCATACAATGAGCAGTTCTTC TRBV9 TRBD2 . TRBJ2-1
CASSQQGPNYGYTF TGTGCCAGCAGCCAACAGGGACCGAACTATGGCTACACCTTC TRBV5-4 . . TRBJ1-2
CASSLFYRGKGEAFF TGTGCCAGCAGCTTATTTTACAGGGGGAAGGGGGAAGCTTTCTTT TRBV7-2 TRBD1 . TRBJ1-1
CASSLKWQGGSYEQYF TGTGCCAGCAGTTTAAAGTGGCAGGGAGGGTCCTACGAGCAGTACTTC TRBV27 TRBD2 . TRBJ2-7
CSVEGTGSGYTF TGCAGCGTTGAAGGGACAGGGAGTGGCTACACCTTC TRBV29-1 TRBD1 . TRBJ1-2
CASSLERGRTYNEQFF TGTGCCAGCAGCTTAGAGAGGGGGAGAACCTACAATGAGCAGTTCTTC TRBV7-6 . . TRBJ2-1
CASSPVESGSGNTIYF TGTGCCAGCTCACCGGTCGAGTCAGGGTCTGGAAACACCATATATTTT TRBV18 . . TRBJ1-3
CASRTQGLGTGANVLTF TGTGCCAGCAGGACTCAGGGGCTGGGTACTGGGGCCAACGTCCTGACTTTC TRBV27 . . TRBJ2-6
CAISERDPGTGNQPQHF TGTGCCATCAGTGAGCGGGACCCCGGGACAGGCAATCAGCCCCAGCATTTT TRBV10-3 TRBD1 . TRBJ1-5
CASSQDVRGGTWEQYF TGTGCCAGCAGCCAAGATGTGCGCGGGGGGACTTGGGAGCAGTACTTC TRBV4-2 TRBD2 . TRBJ2-7
CASSRRSGSGRETQYF TGTGCCAGCAGTCGACGTAGCGGGAGTGGAAGGGAGACCCAGTACTTC TRBV6-6 TRBD2 few TRBJ2-5
CASSLVTALAGAETQYF TGCGCCAGCAGCTTGGTGACGGCGCTAGCGGGAGCGGAGACCCAGTACTTC TRBV5-1 TRBD2 . TRBJ2-5
CASSQGQTYGYTF TGTGCCAGCAGCCAAGGACAGACCTATGGCTACACCTTC TRBV3-1/TRBV3-2 . . TRBJ1-2
CASSQQGANGYTF TGTGCCAGCAGCCAACAGGGGGCGAATGGCTACACCTTC TRBV7-9 TRBD1 . TRBJ1-2
CASSLLRGEQYF TGTGCCAGCAGTCTACTACGCGGGGAGCAGTACTTC TRBV27 . . TRBJ2-7
CASSSGLAGRRQETQYF TGTGCCAGTAGTAGCGGACTAGCGGGGAGACGGCAAGAGACCCAGTACTTC TRBV19 TRBD2 . TRBJ2-5
CASSFWSGLSTDTQYF TGTGCCAGCAGTTTCTGGAGCGGTCTTAGCACAGATACGCAGTATTTT TRBV27 . . TRBJ2-3
CASTQGRGYEQYF TGCGCCAGCACCCAGGGCAGGGGCTACGAGCAGTACTTC TRBV5-1 . once TRBJ2-7
CASSQLLGVSPLHF TGTGCCAGCAGCCAATTGCTAGGGGTCTCACCCCTCCACTTT TRBV16 . . TRBJ1-6
CASSPRNTGELFF TGTGCCAGCAGTCCGAGGAACACCGGGGAGCTGTTTTTT TRBV27 . . TRBJ2-2
CASSEVEGGEYGYTF TGCGCCAGCAGTGAGGTGGAGGGGGGGGAGTATGGCTACACCTTC TRBV10-2 . . TRBJ1-2
CASSPGQSNQPQHF TGTGCCAGCTCACCGGGACAGAGCAATCAGCCCCAGCATTTT TRBV18 TRBD1 . TRBJ1-5
CASSFGQASYEQYF TGTGCCAGCAGCTTCGGACAGGCGTCCTACGAGCAGTACTTC TRBV5-6 TRBD1 . TRBJ2-7
CASSIQTGTTEAFF TGTGCCAGCAGTATTCAGACAGGGACAACTGAAGCTTTCTTT TRBV6-5 TRBD1 . TRBJ1-1
CASSSARDVTGELFF TGTGCCAGCAGTAGCGCCAGGGATGTCACCGGGGAGCTGTTTTTT TRBV6-5 . . TRBJ2-2
CASSDRDRGHNEQFF TGTGCCAGCAGTGACCGGGACAGGGGACACAATGAGCAGTTCTTC TRBV2 TRBD1 . TRBJ2-1